Sequencing of this T cell receptor (beta chain) was carried out in a study of T cell responses to AZD1222 COVID-19 vaccine. Findings of the study overall: Repertoire sampling happened only post peak T cell response. Recipients of AZD1222 seropositive at baseline numbered only 6 or 7.

Data came from immunoSEQ multiplex PCR; TCRdb stores just in-frame clones and leaves some out. The repertoire holds roughly 97,000 clones, with approximately 88% as singletons. On this clone itself: Its antigen is still unknown.

The sequence was obtained from an adult in good health. Specimen: peripheral blood, collected on day 0 of AZD1222 vaccination.

The CDR3, as DNA: TGTGCCAGCAGTGAAGGACAGGGGAGCTCCTATAATTCACCCCTCCACTTT. It codes for CASSEGQGSSYNSPLHF. This chain joins TRBV25-1 and TRBJ1-6; 9 bases agree with TRBD1. Germline V gene lookup returns CDR1 MGHDK and CDR2 SYGVNS. J lost 0 bases, V lost 2 bases, and 2 bases had no gene match. The CDR3 totals 17 residues.